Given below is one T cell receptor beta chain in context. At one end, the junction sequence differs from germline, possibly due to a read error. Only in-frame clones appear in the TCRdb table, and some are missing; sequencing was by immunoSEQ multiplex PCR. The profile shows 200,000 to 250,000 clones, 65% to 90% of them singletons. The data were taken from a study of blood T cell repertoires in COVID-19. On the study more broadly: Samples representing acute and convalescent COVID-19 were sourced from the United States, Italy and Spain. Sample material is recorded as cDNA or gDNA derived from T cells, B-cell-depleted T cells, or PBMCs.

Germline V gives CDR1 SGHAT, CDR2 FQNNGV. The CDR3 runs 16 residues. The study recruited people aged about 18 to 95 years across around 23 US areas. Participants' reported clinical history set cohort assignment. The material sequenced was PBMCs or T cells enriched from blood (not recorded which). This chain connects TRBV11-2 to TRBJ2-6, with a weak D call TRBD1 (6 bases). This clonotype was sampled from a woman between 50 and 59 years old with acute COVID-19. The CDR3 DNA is TGTGCCAGCAGATTAGGACCAGGGGCTGGGGCCAACGTCCTGACTTTC. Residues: CASRLGPGAGANVLTF. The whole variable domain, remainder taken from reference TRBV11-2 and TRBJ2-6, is EAGVAQSPRYKIIEKRQSVAFWCNPISGHATLYWYQQILGQGPKLLIQFQNNGVVDDSQLPKDRFSAERLKGVDSTLKIQPAKLEDSAVYLCASRLGPGAGANVLTFGAGSRLTVL.